This T cell receptor (beta chain) was retrieved from a study of T cell repertoires in cytomegalovirus infection. Study as a whole: Signatures in public TCR beta sequences pointed to both CMV infection and matching HLA type.

TCRdb reprocessed the reads via MiXCR and lists one record per CDR3 protein. This table has around 280,000 distinct CDR3 sequences, roughly an eighth appearing once. Ten or more counts support this clonotype. Its antigen is unknown. The trim removed 1 base at V and 2 bases at J, leaving 10 bases unmatched. The CDR3 sequence is 17 residues long. Germline V gene sequence: CDR1 SGHVS, CDR2 FNYEAQ. Study-wide results and caveats: Identification of carriers of CMV plus the relevant HLA was achieved through cumulative public TCR beta family frequency. HLA-C-restricted CMV clonotypes gave the most frequent clonotype in two of eight donors.

This receptor was taken from a human donor in good health (CMV status not recorded). Some clones in this sample may be carry-over from other donors' samples. The V call is TRBV7-6, the J call TRBJ2-7, with 8 nucleotides matching TRBD2. The sample comprised PBMCs. The CDR3 coding sequence is TGTGCCAGCAGCTTAGACCCCCCGACTAGCGCTCCCTACGAGCAGTACTTC. This translates into CASSLDPPTSAPYEQYF.